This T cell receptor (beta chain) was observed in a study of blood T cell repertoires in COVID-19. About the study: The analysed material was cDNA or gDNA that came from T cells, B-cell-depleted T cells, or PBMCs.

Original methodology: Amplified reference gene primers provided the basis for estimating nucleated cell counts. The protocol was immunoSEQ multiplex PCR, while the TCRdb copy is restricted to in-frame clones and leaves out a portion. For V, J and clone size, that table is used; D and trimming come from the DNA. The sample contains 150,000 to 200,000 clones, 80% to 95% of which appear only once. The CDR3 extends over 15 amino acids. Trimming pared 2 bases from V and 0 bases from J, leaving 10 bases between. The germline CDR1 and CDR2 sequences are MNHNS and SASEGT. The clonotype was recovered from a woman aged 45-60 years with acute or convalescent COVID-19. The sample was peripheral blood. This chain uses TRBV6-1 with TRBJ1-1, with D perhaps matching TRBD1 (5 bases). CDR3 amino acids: CASSESSRVNTEAFF. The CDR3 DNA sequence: TGTGCCAGCAGTGAATCTTCCAGGGTGAACACTGAAGCTTTCTTT.